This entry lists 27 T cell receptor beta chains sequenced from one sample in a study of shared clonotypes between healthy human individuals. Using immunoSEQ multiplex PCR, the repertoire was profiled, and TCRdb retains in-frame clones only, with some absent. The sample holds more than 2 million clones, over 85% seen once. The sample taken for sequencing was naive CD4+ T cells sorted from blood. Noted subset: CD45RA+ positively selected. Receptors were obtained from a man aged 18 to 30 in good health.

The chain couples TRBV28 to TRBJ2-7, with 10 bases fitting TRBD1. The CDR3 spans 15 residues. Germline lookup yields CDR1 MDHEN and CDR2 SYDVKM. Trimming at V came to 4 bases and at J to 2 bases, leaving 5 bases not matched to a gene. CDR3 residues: CASSSGTGVTYEQYF. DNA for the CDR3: TGTGCCAGCAGTTCCGGGACAGGGGTTACCTACGAGCAGTACTTC.

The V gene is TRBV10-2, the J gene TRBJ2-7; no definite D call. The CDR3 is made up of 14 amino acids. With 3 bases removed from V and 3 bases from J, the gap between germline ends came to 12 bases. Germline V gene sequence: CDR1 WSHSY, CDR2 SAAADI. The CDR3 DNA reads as TGCGCCAGCAGTGATAGTTTCGTAGGCTACGAGCAGTACTTC. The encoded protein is CASSDSFVGYEQYF.

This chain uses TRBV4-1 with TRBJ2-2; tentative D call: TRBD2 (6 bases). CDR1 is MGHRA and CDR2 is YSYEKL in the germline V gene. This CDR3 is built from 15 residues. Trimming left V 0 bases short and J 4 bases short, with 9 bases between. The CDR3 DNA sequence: TGCGCCAGCAGCCAAGAGGGACTTAGCACCGGGGAGCTGTTTTTT. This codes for CASSQEGLSTGELFF.

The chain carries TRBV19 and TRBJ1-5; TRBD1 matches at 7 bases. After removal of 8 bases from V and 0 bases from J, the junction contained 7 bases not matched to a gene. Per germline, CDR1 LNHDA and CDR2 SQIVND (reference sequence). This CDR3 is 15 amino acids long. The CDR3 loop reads CASRTGGISNQPQHF. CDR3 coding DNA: TGTGCCAGTCGGACAGGAGGAATTAGCAATCAGCCCCAGCATTTT.

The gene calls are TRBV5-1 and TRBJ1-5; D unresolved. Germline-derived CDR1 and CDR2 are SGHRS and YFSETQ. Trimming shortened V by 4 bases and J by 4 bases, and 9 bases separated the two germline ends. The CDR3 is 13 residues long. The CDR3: CASSAGPNQPQHF. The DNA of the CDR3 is TGCGCCAGCAGCGCCGGGCCGAATCAGCCCCAGCATTTT.

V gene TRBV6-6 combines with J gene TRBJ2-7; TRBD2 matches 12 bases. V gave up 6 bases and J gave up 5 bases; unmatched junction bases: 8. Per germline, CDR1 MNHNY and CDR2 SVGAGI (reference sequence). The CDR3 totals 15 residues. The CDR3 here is CASSRLAGEADEQYF. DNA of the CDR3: TGTGCCAGCAGCCGACTAGCGGGAGAGGCGGACGAGCAGTACTTC.

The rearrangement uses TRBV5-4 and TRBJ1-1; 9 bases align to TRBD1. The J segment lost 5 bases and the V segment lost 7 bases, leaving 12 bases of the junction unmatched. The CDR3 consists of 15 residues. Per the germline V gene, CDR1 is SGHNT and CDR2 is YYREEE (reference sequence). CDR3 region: CASRSDRGIVTEAFF. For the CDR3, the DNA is TGTGCCAGCCGATCGGACAGGGGAATCGTGACTGAAGCTTTCTTT.

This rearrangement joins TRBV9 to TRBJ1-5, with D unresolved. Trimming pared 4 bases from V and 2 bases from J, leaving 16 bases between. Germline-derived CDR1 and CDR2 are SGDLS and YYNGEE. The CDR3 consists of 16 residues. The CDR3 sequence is CASSIGEGRGNQPQHF. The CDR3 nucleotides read TGTGCCAGCAGCATCGGCGAGGGTAGGGGCAATCAGCCCCAGCATTTT.

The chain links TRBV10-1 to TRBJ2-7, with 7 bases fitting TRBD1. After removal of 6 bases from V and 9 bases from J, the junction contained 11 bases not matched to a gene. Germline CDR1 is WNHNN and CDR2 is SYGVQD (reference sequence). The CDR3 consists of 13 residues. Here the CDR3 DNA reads TGCGCCAGCAGCCGGGACAGCCAAGGGGGGCAGTACTTC. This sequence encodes CASSRDSQGGQYF.

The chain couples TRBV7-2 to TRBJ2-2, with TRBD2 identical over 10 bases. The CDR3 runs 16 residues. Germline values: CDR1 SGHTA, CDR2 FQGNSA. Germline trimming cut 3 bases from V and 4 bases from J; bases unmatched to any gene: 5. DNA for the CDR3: TGTGCCAGCAGCTTGCGGACTAGCGGTAGCACCGGGGAGCTGTTTTTT. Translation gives CASSLRTSGSTGELFF.

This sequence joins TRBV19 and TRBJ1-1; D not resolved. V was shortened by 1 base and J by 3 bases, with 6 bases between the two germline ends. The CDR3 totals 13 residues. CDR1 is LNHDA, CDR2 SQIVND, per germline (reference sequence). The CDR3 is CASSIGLYTEAFF. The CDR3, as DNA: TGTGCCAGTAGTATAGGTTTGTACACTGAAGCTTTCTTT. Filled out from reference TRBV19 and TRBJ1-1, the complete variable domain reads DGGITQSPKYLFRKEGQNVTLSCEQNLNHDAMYWYRQDPGQGLRLIYYSQIVNDFQKGDIAEGYSVSREKKESFPLTVTSAQKNPTAFYLCASSIGLYTEAFFGQGTRLTVV.

The CDR3 DNA reads TGTGCCAGCAGCTTAGGTCATGAGCAGTTCTTC. This codes for CASSLGHEQFF. The chain carries TRBV11-3 and TRBJ2-1; D gene unclear. This CDR3 comprises 11 residues. The V end was cut by 1 base, the J end by 8 bases, with 3 bases between. Germline V gives CDR1 SGHNT, CDR2 YENEEA.

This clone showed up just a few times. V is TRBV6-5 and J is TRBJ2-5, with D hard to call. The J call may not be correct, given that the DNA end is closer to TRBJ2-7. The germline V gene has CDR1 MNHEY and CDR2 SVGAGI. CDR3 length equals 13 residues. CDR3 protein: CASSPGSPYEQYF. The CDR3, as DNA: TGTGCCAGCAGCCCCGGGTCCCCCTACGAGCAGTACTTC.

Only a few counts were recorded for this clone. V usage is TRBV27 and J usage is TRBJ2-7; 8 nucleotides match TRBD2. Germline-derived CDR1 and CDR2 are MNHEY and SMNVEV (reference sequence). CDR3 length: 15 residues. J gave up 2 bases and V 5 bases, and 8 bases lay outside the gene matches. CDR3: CASSPWVAGPYEQYF. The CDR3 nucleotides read TGTGCCAGCAGTCCTTGGGTAGCGGGGCCCTACGAGCAGTACTTC.

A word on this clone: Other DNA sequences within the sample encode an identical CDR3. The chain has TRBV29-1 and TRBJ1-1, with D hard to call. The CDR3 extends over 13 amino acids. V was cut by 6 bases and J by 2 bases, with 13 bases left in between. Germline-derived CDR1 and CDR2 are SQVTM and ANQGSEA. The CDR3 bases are TGCAGCGTGAGTCCCACGGGTAACACTGAAGCTTTCTTT. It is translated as CSVSPTGNTEAFF.

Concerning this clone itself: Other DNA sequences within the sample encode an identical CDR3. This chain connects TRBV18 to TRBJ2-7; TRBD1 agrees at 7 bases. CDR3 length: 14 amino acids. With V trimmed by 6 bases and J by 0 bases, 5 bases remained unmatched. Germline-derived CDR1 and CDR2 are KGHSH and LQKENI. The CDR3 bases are TGTGCCAGCTCGTTCCGGGACAGCTCCTACGAGCAGTACTTC. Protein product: CASSFRDSSYEQYF. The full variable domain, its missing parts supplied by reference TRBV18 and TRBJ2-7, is NAGVMQNPRHLVRRRGQEARLRCSPMKGHSHVYWYRQLPEEGLKFMVYLQKENIIDESGMPKERFSAEFPKEGPSILRIQQVVRGDSAAYFCASSFRDSSYEQYFGPGTRLTVT.

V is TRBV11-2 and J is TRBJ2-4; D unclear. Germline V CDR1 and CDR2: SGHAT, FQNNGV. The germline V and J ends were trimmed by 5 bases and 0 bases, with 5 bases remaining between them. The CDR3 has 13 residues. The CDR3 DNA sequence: TGTGCCAGCAGCCATCTAGCCAAAAACATTCAGTACTTC. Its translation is CASSHLAKNIQYF.

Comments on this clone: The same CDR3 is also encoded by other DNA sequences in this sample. CDR3 protein: CSASYNEQFF. CDR3 bases: TGCAGTGCTAGCTACAATGAGCAGTTCTTC. This rearrangement joins TRBV20-1 to TRBJ2-1; D is uncertain. This CDR3 has 10 residues. The V end was cut by 3 bases, the J end by 3 bases, with 0 bases between. Germline values: CDR1 DFQATT, CDR2 SNEGSKA (reference sequence).

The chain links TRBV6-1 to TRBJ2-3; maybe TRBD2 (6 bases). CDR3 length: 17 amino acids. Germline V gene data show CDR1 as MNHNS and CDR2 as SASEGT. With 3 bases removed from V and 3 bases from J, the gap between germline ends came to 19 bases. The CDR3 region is CASSELGEAVRTDTQYF. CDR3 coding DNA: TGTGCCAGCAGTGAGCTCGGGGAGGCAGTGAGGACAGATACGCAGTATTTT.

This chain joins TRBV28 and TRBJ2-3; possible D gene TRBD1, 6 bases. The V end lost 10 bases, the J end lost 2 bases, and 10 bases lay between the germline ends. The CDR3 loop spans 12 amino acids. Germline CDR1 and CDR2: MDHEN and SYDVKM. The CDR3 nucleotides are TGTGCCACCCAGGGGAACACAGATACGCAGTATTTT. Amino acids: CATQGNTDTQYF.

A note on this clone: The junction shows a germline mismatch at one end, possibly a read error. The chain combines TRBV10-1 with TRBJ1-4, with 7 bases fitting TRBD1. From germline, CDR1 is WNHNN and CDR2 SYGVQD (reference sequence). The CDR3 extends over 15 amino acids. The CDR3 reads CASSATGTVNEKLLF. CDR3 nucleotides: TGCGCCAGCAGTGCGACCGGGACAGTTAATGAAAAACTGCTTTTT.

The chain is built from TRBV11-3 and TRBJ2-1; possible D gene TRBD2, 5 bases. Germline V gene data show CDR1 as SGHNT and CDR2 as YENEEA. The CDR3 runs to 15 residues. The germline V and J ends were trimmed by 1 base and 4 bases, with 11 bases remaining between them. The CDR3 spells CASSLAASKYNEQFF. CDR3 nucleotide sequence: TGTGCCAGCAGCTTAGCGGCTAGCAAATACAATGAGCAGTTCTTC.

The CDR3 spells CASDEGGQETQYF. The CDR3 region has the DNA TGTGCCAGCGATGAGGGCGGCCAAGAGACCCAGTACTTC. This chain joins TRBV11-3 and TRBJ2-5; TRBD2 is a possible D gene (5 bases). Germline loops: CDR1 SGHNT, CDR2 YENEEA. Trimming cost V 8 bases and J 1 base, with 11 bases left between them. The CDR3 runs 13 residues.

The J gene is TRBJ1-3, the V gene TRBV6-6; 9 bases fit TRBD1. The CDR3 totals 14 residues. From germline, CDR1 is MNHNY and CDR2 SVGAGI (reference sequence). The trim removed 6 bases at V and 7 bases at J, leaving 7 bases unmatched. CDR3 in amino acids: CASRDRGEWNTIYF. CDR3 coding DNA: TGTGCCAGCAGGGACAGGGGAGAGTGGAACACCATATATTTT.

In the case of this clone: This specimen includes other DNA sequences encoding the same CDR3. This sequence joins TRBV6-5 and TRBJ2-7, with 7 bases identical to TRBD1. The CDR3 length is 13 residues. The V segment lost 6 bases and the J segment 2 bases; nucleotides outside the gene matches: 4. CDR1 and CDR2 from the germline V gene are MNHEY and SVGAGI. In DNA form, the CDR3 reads TGTGCCAGCAGCCGACAGGGTACCTACGAGCAGTACTTC. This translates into CASSRQGTYEQYF.

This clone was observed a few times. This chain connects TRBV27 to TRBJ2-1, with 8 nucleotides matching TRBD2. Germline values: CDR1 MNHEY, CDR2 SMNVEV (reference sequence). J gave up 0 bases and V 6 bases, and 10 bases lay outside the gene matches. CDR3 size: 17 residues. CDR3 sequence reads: CASRKGLAENSYNEQFF. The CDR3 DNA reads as TGTGCCAGCAGGAAAGGACTAGCCGAAAACTCCTACAATGAGCAGTTCTTC.

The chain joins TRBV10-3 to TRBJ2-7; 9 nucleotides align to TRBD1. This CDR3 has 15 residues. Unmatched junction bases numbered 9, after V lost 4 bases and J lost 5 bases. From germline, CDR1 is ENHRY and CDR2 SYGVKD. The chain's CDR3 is CAISVADRGYHEQYF. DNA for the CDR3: TGTGCCATCAGTGTAGCTGACAGGGGGTACCACGAGCAGTACTTC.